Given below is one T cell receptor (beta chain) in context. The antigen is unknown. One end of the junction does not line up with germline, which may come from a read error. Sampled while nominally healthy, donors likely had unrecorded immune exposures. Amplification used 60 Vbeta primers and 13 Jbeta primers. Clones were sequenced by immunoSEQ multiplex PCR, and TCRdb holds only the in-frame ones, with some missing. The repertoire consists of more than 200,000 clones, with about two thirds occurring once and the leading ten covering approximately 2.5%. This sample stems from a study of cytomegalovirus exposure and HLA in healthy donors. Study observations and caveats: Follow-up analysis seemed to connect common viral pathogens with several of the most significant clusters identified. Available immune exposure information was restricted to CMV serostatus only.

Germline V CDR1 and CDR2: SGHRS, YFSETQ. The CDR3 is made up of 14 amino acids. Material: PBMCs. This clonotype was obtained from a man in his forties in good health and CMV-seropositive. V usage is TRBV5-1 and J usage is TRBJ2-3, with 8 bases that match TRBD2. The CDR3 loop is CANSVGLDTDTQYF. The CDR3 nucleotides are TGCGCCAACAGCGTGGGACTAGACACAGATACGCAGTATTTT.